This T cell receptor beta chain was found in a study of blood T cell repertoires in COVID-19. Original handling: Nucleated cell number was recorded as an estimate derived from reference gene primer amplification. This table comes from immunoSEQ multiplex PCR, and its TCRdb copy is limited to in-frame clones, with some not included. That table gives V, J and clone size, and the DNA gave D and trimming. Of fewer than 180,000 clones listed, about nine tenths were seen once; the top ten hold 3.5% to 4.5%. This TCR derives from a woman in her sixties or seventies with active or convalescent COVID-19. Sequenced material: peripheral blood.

CDR3 DNA: TGTGCCAGCAGCGGACAGGGGAGGAATCAGCCCCAGCATTTT. As protein: CASSGQGRNQPQHF. The chain uses TRBV5-8 and TRBJ1-5; 9 bases fit TRBD1. The CDR3 has 14 residues. The germline V gene encodes CDR1 SGHTS and CDR2 YDEGEE. V lost 4 bases, J lost 4 bases, and 3 bases stayed unmatched.